The clone carrying this TCR beta chain was seen many times. The sample comes from a study of blood T cell repertoires in COVID-19. Study context: Sources were T cells, B-cell-depleted T cells, or PBMCs; the material itself was cDNA or gDNA.

V lost 1 base, J lost 4 bases, and 8 bases lay in between. This CDR3 spans 14 amino acids. Germline CDR1 is SGHTA and CDR2 is FQGNSA. Here immunoSEQ multiplex PCR was the method, and the copy in TCRdb shows in-frame clones only, minus some. The repertoire holds about 210,000 clones, with approximately 80% as singletons. J is TRBJ1-5 and V is TRBV7-2, with no clear D. The clonotype was recovered from an elderly woman with COVID-19, enrolled during active disease. Sequenced material: peripheral blood. In DNA, the CDR3 is TGTGCCAGCAGCTTAGATTACATGAATCAGCCCCAGCATTTT. Protein sequence: CASSLDYMNQPQHF.